Reported below is one TCR beta chain. Its cognate antigen is unknown. Time point denoted: after neoadjuvant nivolumab, at surgical resection. The patients had HPV-negative, locally advanced oral cavity squamous cell carcinoma. Libraries were prepared by immunoSEQ multiplex PCR; TCRdb keeps only in-frame clonotypes and omits some of them. The sample contains approximately 43,000 clones, approximately 80% of which appear only once. These data belong to a study of neoadjuvant anti-PD-1 for oral cavity cancer. Study background: Around day 43, patients without progression received a fourth nivolumab dose before surgery. Broader study findings: Treg/Th17 ratio rose with pretreatment blood and fell with post-treatment tumor TCRbeta clonality.

The CDR3 length is 13 residues. Germline V lookup: CDR1 MGHDK, CDR2 SYGVNS. Trimming removed 1 base at V and 4 bases at J, with 7 bases between. The rearrangement links TRBV25-1 to TRBJ1-2; no clear D. Here the sequenced sample was PBMCs, taken after nivolumab (anti-PD-1) treatment. The sequence was collected from a person aged 35-79 years with oral cavity squamous cell carcinoma. CDR3 in DNA: TGTGCCAGCAGTGAATCTGCGGTCTATGGCTACACCTTC. Its translation: CASSESAVYGYTF.